These T cell receptor beta chains were read from a single sample in a study of T cells in Graves' hyperthyroidism and ophthalmopathy. TCRdb reprocessed the multiplex PCR reads via MiXCR and lists one record per CDR3 protein. The sample consists of some 570,000 distinct CDR3 sequences, about 15% of them appearing once. The specimen was blood. All receptors come from a woman aged 18-35 years with Graves' ophthalmopathy. Each CDR3 is given with its conserved first and last residue. The order of the fields is J gene, D gene, V gene, clone size, CDR3 protein, CDR3 DNA. A D gene is named only where the DNA matches it firmly. Clone size, where shown, is once, few, many, or a class for clones that have expanded.

>TRBJ2-1|NA|TRBV20-1|NA
CSAFTPTYNEQFF
TGCAGTGCTTTCACACCTACCTACAATGAGCAGTTCTTC
>TRBJ1-1|TRBD1|TRBV6-1|many
CASSFGTGGSEAFF
TGTGCCAGCAGTTTTGGGACAGGGGGGTCTGAAGCTTTCTTT
>TRBJ2-5|TRBD1|TRBV11-2|NA
CASSLELGSWTGRQETQYF
TGTGCCAGCAGCTTAGAATTGGGGTCTTGGACAGGGCGCCAAGAGACCCAGTACTTC
>TRBJ2-7|TRBD1|TRBV4-2|NA
CASSQTGSTYEQYF
TGTGCCAGCAGCCAGACAGGGTCAACCTACGAGCAGTACTTC
>TRBJ1-2|NA|TRBV4-1|NA
CASSPIPGGAYGYTF
TGCGCCAGCAGCCCCATCCCCGGCGGTGCCTATGGCTACACCTTC
>TRBJ1-4|NA|TRBV5-1|many
CASSTQGMAEKLFF
TGCGCCAGCAGCACTCAGGGGATGGCTGAAAAACTGTTTTTT
>TRBJ1-5|NA|TRBV19|NA
CATSTQGYGNQPQHF
TGTGCCACCTCAACCCAGGGCTATGGCAATCAGCCCCAGCATTTT
>TRBJ1-1|NA|TRBV7-9|NA
CASSKREASTEAFF
TGTGCCAGCAGCAAACGAGAGGCAAGCACTGAAGCTTTCTTT
>TRBJ2-7|TRBD1|TRBV28|many
CASSFGTGGNSYEQYF
TGTGCCAGCAGTTTCGGGACAGGGGGAAACTCCTACGAGCAGTACTTC
>TRBJ1-6|TRBD1|TRBV20-1|NA
CSARDEQGLNSPLHF
TGCAGTGCTAGAGACGAACAGGGGCTGAATTCACCCCTCCACTTT
>TRBJ2-3|NA|TRBV12-3/TRBV12-4|few
CASSLRRASTDTQYF
TGTGCCAGCAGTTTGAGGAGGGCTAGCACAGATACGCAGTATTTT
>TRBJ2-1|TRBD1|TRBV6-1|NA
CASRPTGGGIGEQFF
TGTGCCAGCAGGCCCACAGGGGGCGGGATAGGTGAGCAGTTCTTC
>TRBJ1-2|NA|TRBV29-1|NA
CSVEDTVGGYTF
TGCAGCGTTGAAGATACAGTTGGGGGCTACACCTTC
>TRBJ2-1|NA|TRBV27|many
CASSWTASNEQFF
TGTGCCAGCAGTTGGACAGCTTCGAATGAGCAGTTCTTC
>TRBJ2-3|NA|TRBV30|NA
CAWSEQGSSTDTQYF
TGTGCCTGGAGTGAACAGGGCTCTAGCACAGATACGCAGTATTTT
>TRBJ2-1|TRBD1|TRBV7-6|few
CASSSRDREGNEQFF
TGTGCCAGCAGCTCCCGGGACAGGGAAGGGAATGAGCAGTTCTTC